This T cell receptor (beta chain) was found in a study of preoperative IRX-2 immunotherapy in early breast cancer (dated by TCRdb to the late 2010s). The library came from the immunoSEQ multiplex PCR assay. Imported from immuneACCESS, the table was reduced by TCRdb to in-frame sequences with V and J called. These copies leave out some clones; in studies compared against another copy, an unresolved V gene accounts for under half, and the cause of the remainder is not known. The sample table lists about 38,000 clones, 82% of them with a count of one. The ten largest clones take up approximately 1.5% of the sample. To note about this clone: No antigen is known for it. Per-nucleotide qualities are absent, and no much larger clonotype sits a single base away.

The CDR3 sequence holds 13 residues, the cysteine and phenylalanine included. This entry keeps only the CDR3 DNA: 39 bases, framed from base 1. Taken from the germline V gene, the CDR1 and CDR2 loops are SQVTM and ANQGSEA. This sample's treatment or condition label indicates: preoperative locoregional IRX-2 cytokine immunotherapy. The samples were obtained from a phase Ib study that tested preoperative, locoregional IRX-2 cytokine immunotherapy designed to prime immune responses. The donors were early-stage breast cancer patients who were given IRX-2 prior to surgery. This receptor was obtained from a human donor with breast cancer. The rearranged chain carries TRBV29-1 and TRBJ2-2, and the D gene may be TRBD1, 5 bases matching. The specimen comprised lymph node tissue, sampled after IRX-2 immunotherapy. The CDR3 reads as follows: CSCRQTDTGELFF. The DNA reads as follows: TGCAGTTGCCGACAGACGGACACCGGGGAGCTGTTTTTT.